This TCR beta chain was sequenced for a study of blood T cell repertoires in COVID-19. At the level of the study: Collection of acute and convalescent COVID-19 samples took place in the United States, Italy and Spain. Nucleic acid was either cDNA or gDNA, and it came from T cells, B-cell-depleted T cells, or PBMCs.

Source study methods: Scientists estimated how many nucleated cells there were by amplifying reference gene primers. Profiling relied on immunoSEQ multiplex PCR, and the TCRdb table lists in-frame clones only, not all of them. Clone size and V and J calls were adopted from that table, with D and trimming inferred from the DNA. This sample has 65,000 to 70,000 clones, with 70% to 85% found just once. Trimming removed 2 bases at V and 6 bases at J, with 20 bases between. The CDR3 has 16 residues. CDR1 SGDLS and CDR2 YYNGEE come from the germline V gene. The chain joins TRBV9 to TRBJ1-2, with D perhaps TRBD1 (6 bases). Sequences were obtained from peripheral blood. The source is a man older than 75 with active COVID-19. CDR3 nucleotide sequence: TGTGCCAGCAGCGTCCGGGACACATATTCCCCCGATGGCTACACCTTC. Its translation: CASSVRDTYSPDGYTF.